This passage covers 20 T cell receptor beta chains from one sample sequenced in a study of cytomegalovirus exposure and HLA in healthy donors. The data were produced by immunoSEQ multiplex PCR, yet TCRdb's version contains in-frame clones alone and is incomplete. The sample has 190,000 or so clones; around 82% are singletons. Sequencing was performed on PBMCs. These receptors were collected from a woman aged 18-29 years in good health and CMV-seropositive.

The chain is built from TRBV2 and TRBJ2-2, with TRBD1 matching 11 bases. Germline V lookup: CDR1 SNHLY, CDR2 FYNNEI. There are 15 residues in the CDR3. V gave up 5 bases and J gave up 7 bases; unmatched junction bases: 6. CDR3 sequence: CASSRDRGFGGELFF. In nucleotides, the CDR3 is TGTGCCAGCAGTCGGGACAGGGGGTTTGGCGGGGAGCTGTTTTTT.

The chain couples TRBV7-6 to TRBJ2-1; TRBD2 matches at 12 bases. Trimming removed 2 bases from V and 2 bases from J; junction bases left unmatched: 7. Germline CDR1 and CDR2: SGHVS and FNYEAQ. The CDR3 covers 18 residues. For the CDR3, the DNA is TGTGCCAGCAGCTTAAGGCTAGCGGGGGGGCTAACCTACAATGAGCAGTTCTTC. This translates into CASSLRLAGGLTYNEQFF.

This chain uses TRBV7-6 with TRBJ2-7, with D possibly being TRBD2 (7 bases). This CDR3 has 12 residues. V was clipped by 8 bases and J by 9 bases, with 17 bases between them. Germline V gene sequence: CDR1 SGHVS, CDR2 FNYEAQ. The CDR3 here is CASGRYAGAQYF. The CDR3, as DNA: TGTGCCAGCGGACGCTATGCGGGGGCGCAGTACTTC.

The V gene is TRBV28, the J gene TRBJ1-2; tentatively, D is TRBD1 (6 bases). The ends were cut back, 4 bases at V and 4 bases at J, with 10 bases in the middle. Germline V lookup: CDR1 MDHEN, CDR2 SYDVKM. This CDR3 is 13 amino acids long. The CDR3 reads CASSWKGGYGYTF. Here the CDR3 DNA reads TGTGCCAGCAGTTGGAAAGGGGGCTATGGCTACACCTTC.

CDR3 in DNA: TGTGCCACCAGCAGACCGGGACTAGCTTACAATGAGCAGTTCTTC. Translation gives CATSRPGLAYNEQFF. The rearrangement links TRBV15 to TRBJ2-1; TRBD2 matches 9 bases. Germline V gene lookup returns CDR1 LNHNV and CDR2 YYDKDF (reference sequence). The CDR3 is 15 residues long. V lost 2 bases, J lost 4 bases, and 3 bases stayed unmatched. Looking up the rest from reference TRBV15 and TRBJ2-1 gives the full variable domain: DAMVIQNPRYQVTQFGKPVTLSCSQTLNHNVMYWYQQKSSQAPKLLFHYYDKDFNNEADTPDNFQSRRPNTSFCFLDIRSPGLGDTAMYLCATSRPGLAYNEQFFGPGTRLTVL.

The rearrangement uses TRBV19 and TRBJ2-5, with 7 nucleotides matching TRBD1. The CDR3 spans 13 residues. The junction had 6 bases not matched to a gene; V was cut back by 4 bases and J by 7 bases. Germline V gives CDR1 LNHDA, CDR2 SQIVND (reference sequence). The CDR3 bases are TGTGCCAGTAGTACAGGACAGGACGCGACCCAGTACTTC. Encoded protein: CASSTGQDATQYF.

The chain combines TRBV27 with TRBJ2-7, with D tentatively TRBD1 (5 bases). Germline V gene lookup returns CDR1 MNHEY and CDR2 SMNVEV (reference sequence). Trimming stripped 4 bases from V and 6 bases from J, with 16 bases between. The CDR3 loop spans 14 amino acids. DNA for the CDR3: TGTGCCAGCAGTTCGAGGACAAGCGCGGCCGAGCAGTACTTC. Encoded protein: CASSSRTSAAEQYF.

The V call is TRBV10-3, the J call TRBJ1-2; 7 bases line up with TRBD1. V shed 9 bases and J 0 bases; nucleotides not matched to a gene: 7. This CDR3 has 14 amino acids. Per germline, CDR1 ENHRY and CDR2 SYGVKD. CDR3 sequence reads: CAIKGTDANYGYTF. The CDR3, as DNA: TGTGCCATAAAGGGGACAGATGCTAACTATGGCTACACCTTC.

This clone was observed many times. The chain carries TRBV6-1 and TRBJ1-1; D remains ambiguous. Per germline, CDR1 MNHNS and CDR2 SASEGT. There are 13 residues in the CDR3. V lost 3 bases and J lost 6, with 11 bases in between. CDR3 residues: CASSDGRLSEAFF. CDR3 nucleotide sequence: TGTGCCAGCAGTGATGGTCGACTGTCTGAAGCTTTCTTT.

The CDR3 loop reads CASSPLPGQGSYEQYF. CDR3 DNA sequence: TGTGCCAGCAGCCCCCTACCGGGACAGGGCTCCTACGAGCAGTACTTC. The chain links TRBV11-2 to TRBJ2-7; 9 bases line up with TRBD1. CDR3 length equals 16 residues. Germline V lookup: CDR1 SGHAT, CDR2 FQNNGV. V shed 5 bases and J 0 bases; nucleotides not matched to a gene: 8.

The J gene is TRBJ2-4, the V gene TRBV19, with D possibly TRBD1 on 5 matching bases. From germline, CDR1 is LNHDA and CDR2 SQIVND (reference sequence). Deletions cut 2 bases from V and 1 base from J, with 6 bases between. This CDR3 region has 14 residues. For the CDR3, the DNA is TGTGCCAGTAGTATATCAGGGGCCAAAAACATTCAGTACTTC. Amino acid sequence: CASSISGAKNIQYF.

V gene TRBV6-6 combines with J gene TRBJ1-5; 7 bases align to TRBD1. Germline V gene sequence: CDR1 MNHNY, CDR2 SVGAGI (reference sequence). The CDR3 runs 15 residues. V was clipped by 6 bases and J by 5 bases; unmatched bases: 10. CDR3 in amino acids: CASSKKTGTHQPQHF. The CDR3 DNA reads TGTGCCAGCAGCAAGAAGACAGGGACCCATCAGCCCCAGCATTTT.

The chain has TRBV6-6 and TRBJ1-6; 10 nucleotides line up with TRBD1. Trimming removed 5 bases from V and 11 bases from J; junction bases left unmatched: 9. The CDR3 runs to 15 residues. CDR1 and CDR2 (germline): MNHNY, SVGAGI (reference sequence). This chain's CDR3 is CASSDWTGGSPPLHF. CDR3 bases: TGTGCCAGCAGTGACTGGACAGGGGGAAGTCCACCCCTCCACTTT.

This chain connects TRBV2 to TRBJ1-2, with TRBD1 as a possible D gene (5 bases). Trimming removed 4 bases from V and 6 bases from J, with 9 bases in between. CDR3 size: 12 residues. CDR1 and CDR2 (germline): SNHLY, FYNNEI. This chain's CDR3 is CASSGRGNGYTF. CDR3 nucleotides: TGTGCCAGCAGTGGTCGGGGGAATGGCTACACCTTC.

This sequence joins TRBV11-2 and TRBJ1-2; unclear D gene. This CDR3 is 11 amino acids long. V gave up 5 bases and J gave up 2 bases, with 3 bases separating them. Germline CDR1 SGHAT, CDR2 FQNNGV. CDR3 in DNA: TGTGCCAGCAGCCAAAACTATGGCTACACCTTC. Protein product: CASSQNYGYTF.

In nucleotides, the CDR3 is TGTGCCAGCATGGCAGGGTCCCGAGGGAACACTGAAGCTTTCTTT. It translates to CASMAGSRGNTEAFF. The gene calls are TRBV7-6 and TRBJ1-1; D is perhaps TRBD1 (5 bases). The CDR3 covers 15 residues. With 7 bases removed from V and 1 base from J, the gap between germline ends came to 16 bases. The germline gives CDR1 SGHVS, CDR2 FNYEAQ.

V and J are TRBV10-3 and TRBJ2-5, with no clear D. Trimming cost V 2 bases and J 5 bases, with 6 bases left between them. The CDR3 covers 12 residues. Germline V gene sequence: CDR1 ENHRY, CDR2 SYGVKD. CDR3: CAISEMQETQYF. The CDR3 DNA sequence: TGTGCCATCAGTGAGATGCAGGAGACCCAGTACTTC.

This chain links TRBV7-2 with TRBJ2-3, with D possibly being TRBD2 (5 bases). The germline gives CDR1 SGHTA, CDR2 FQGNSA. CDR3 size: 14 residues. The V end was cut by 5 bases, the J end by 4 bases, with 13 bases between. This CDR3 is CASSEWGSADTQYF. In nucleotides, the CDR3 is TGTGCCAGCAGCGAATGGGGTAGCGCAGATACGCAGTATTTT.

The chain carries TRBV7-9 and TRBJ1-2, with D perhaps matching TRBD1 (5 bases). The CDR3 runs 13 residues. Between the trimmed V and J ends, which lost 4 bases and 8 bases, there was a span of 14 bases. CDR1 and CDR2 (germline): SEHNR, FQNEAQ (reference sequence). CDR3 DNA: TGTGCCAGCAGCTCTGCGGACAATTCGGGCTACACCTTC. Translating gives CASSSADNSGYTF. The full variable domain, rest sourced from reference TRBV7-9 and TRBJ1-2, is DTGVSQNPRHKITKRGQNVTFRCDPISEHNRLYWYRQTLGQGPEFLTYFQNEAQLEKSRLLSDRFSAERPKGSFSTLEIQRTEQGDSAMYLCASSSADNSGYTFGSGTRLTVV.

The J gene is TRBJ1-2, the V gene TRBV9; TRBD1 matches at 9 bases. With V trimmed by 3 bases and J by 4 bases, 4 bases remained unmatched. The CDR3 totals 14 residues. CDR1 is SGDLS, CDR2 YYNGEE, per germline. The CDR3 is CASSGDRGSYGYTF. The DNA of the CDR3 is TGTGCCAGCAGCGGAGACAGGGGGAGCTATGGCTACACCTTC.